This TCR beta chain originates from a study of blood T cell repertoires in COVID-19. Across the whole study: PBMCs, B-cell-depleted T cells, or T cells provided the cDNA or gDNA that made up the material.

Per the study methods: The assay estimated nucleated cells by amplifying reference gene primers. Sequenced by immunoSEQ multiplex PCR; TCRdb stores in-frame clones only, minus some. The V and J calls and clone size are taken from that table; D and trimming were inferred from the DNA. The repertoire includes about 200,000 clones, roughly 84% of them detected once, and 13% sits in the top ten. The CDR3 has 17 amino acids. V lost 5 bases, J lost 8 bases, and 13 bases stayed unmatched. From germline, CDR1 is SEHNR and CDR2 FQNEAQ (reference sequence). The specimen was peripheral blood. This TCR derives from a human donor in a cohort sampled during active COVID-19. The V gene is TRBV7-9, the J gene TRBJ2-4; 12 bases fit TRBD1. The CDR3 DNA reads as TGTGCCAGCAGCCCCGCCGGGACAGGGGGCGGTTGGGACATTCAGTACTTC. Its translation is CASSPAGTGGGWDIQYF.